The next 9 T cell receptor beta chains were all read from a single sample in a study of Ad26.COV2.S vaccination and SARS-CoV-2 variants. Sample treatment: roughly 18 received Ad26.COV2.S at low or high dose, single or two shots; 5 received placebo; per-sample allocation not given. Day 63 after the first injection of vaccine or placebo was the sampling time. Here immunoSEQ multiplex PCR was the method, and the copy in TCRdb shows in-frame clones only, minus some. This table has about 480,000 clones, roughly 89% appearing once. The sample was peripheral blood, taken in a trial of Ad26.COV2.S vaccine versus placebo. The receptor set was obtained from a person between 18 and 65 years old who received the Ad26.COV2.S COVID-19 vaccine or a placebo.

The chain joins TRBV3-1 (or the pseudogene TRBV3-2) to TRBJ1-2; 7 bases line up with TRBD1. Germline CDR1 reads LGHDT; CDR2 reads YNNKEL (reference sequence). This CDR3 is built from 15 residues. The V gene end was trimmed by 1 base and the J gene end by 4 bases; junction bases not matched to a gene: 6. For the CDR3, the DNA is TGTGCCAGCAGCCAAGCTCCAGGGGGTGGCTATGGCTACACCTTC. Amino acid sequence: CASSQAPGGGYGYTF.

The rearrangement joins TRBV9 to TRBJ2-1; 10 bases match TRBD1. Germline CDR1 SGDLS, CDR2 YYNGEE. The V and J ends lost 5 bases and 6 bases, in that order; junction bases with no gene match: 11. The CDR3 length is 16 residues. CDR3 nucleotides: TGTGCCAGCAGTCCGGACGGGACAGGGGACTTCAATGAGCAGTTCTTC. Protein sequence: CASSPDGTGDFNEQFF. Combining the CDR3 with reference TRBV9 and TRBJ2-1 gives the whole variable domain DSGVTQTPKHLITATGQRVTLRCSPRSGDLSVYWYQQSLDQGLQFLIQYYNGEERAKGNILERFSAQQFPDLHSELNLSSLELGDSALYFCASSPDGTGDFNEQFFGPGTRLTVL.

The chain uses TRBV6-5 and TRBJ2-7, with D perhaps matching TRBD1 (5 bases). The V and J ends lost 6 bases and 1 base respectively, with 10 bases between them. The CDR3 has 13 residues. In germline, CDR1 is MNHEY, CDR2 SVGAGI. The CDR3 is CASRLTVSYEQYF. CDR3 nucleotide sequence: TGTGCCAGCAGGCTGACAGTTTCCTACGAGCAGTACTTC.

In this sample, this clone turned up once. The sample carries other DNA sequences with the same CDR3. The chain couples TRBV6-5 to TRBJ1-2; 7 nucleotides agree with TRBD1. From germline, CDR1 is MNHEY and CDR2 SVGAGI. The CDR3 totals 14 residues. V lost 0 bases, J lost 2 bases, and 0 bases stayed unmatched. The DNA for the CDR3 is TGTGCCAGCAGTTACTCGACAGGGAACTATGGCTACACCTTC. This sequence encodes CASSYSTGNYGYTF.

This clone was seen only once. In nucleotides, the CDR3 is TGTGCCAGCAGCCAGGGACTAGCAGAATCCCCCCGCACAGATACGCAGTATTTT. It is translated as CASSQGLAESPRTDTQYF. V usage is TRBV11-3 and J usage is TRBJ2-3; 9 bases align to TRBD2. The CDR3 extends over 18 amino acids. Germline CDR1 reads SGHNT; CDR2 reads YENEEA. V gave up 5 bases and J gave up 1 base; unmatched junction bases: 13.

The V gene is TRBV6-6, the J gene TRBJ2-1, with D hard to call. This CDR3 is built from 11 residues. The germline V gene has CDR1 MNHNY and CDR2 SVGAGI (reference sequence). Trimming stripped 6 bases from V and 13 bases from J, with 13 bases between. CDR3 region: CASSQMLAQFF. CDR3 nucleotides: TGTGCCAGCAGCCAAATGTTGGCCCAGTTCTTC.

CDR3 DNA sequence: TGTGCCAGCAGTGAAGAGGGATCCCTCCAGGGCAATCAGCCCCAGCATTTT. This sequence encodes CASSEEGSLQGNQPQHF. This chain connects TRBV2 to TRBJ1-5; no clear D gene. Germline V gene data show CDR1 as SNHLY and CDR2 as FYNNEI. The ends were cut back, 1 base at V and 2 bases at J, with 15 bases in the middle. The CDR3 extends over 17 amino acids.

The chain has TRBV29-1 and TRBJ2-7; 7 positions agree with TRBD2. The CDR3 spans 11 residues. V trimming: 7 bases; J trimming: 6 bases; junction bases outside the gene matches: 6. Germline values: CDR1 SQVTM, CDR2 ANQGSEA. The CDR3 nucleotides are TGCAGCGCTGGTTGGGGGGGCGAGCAGTACTTC. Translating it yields CSAGWGGEQYF.

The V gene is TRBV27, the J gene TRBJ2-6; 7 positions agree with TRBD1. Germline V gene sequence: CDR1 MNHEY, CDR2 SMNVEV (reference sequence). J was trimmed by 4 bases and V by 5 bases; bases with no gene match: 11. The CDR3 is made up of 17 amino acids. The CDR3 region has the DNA TGTGCCAGCAGTATGCTTCGACAGGGTCAGGGGGCCAACGTCCTGACTTTC. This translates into CASSMLRQGQGANVLTF. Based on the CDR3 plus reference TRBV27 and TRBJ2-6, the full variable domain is EAQVTQNPRYLITVTGKKLTVTCSQNMNHEYMSWYRQDPGLGLRQIYYSMNVEVTDKGDVPEGYKVSRKEKRNFPLILESPSPNQTSLYFCASSMLRQGQGANVLTFGAGSRLTVL.